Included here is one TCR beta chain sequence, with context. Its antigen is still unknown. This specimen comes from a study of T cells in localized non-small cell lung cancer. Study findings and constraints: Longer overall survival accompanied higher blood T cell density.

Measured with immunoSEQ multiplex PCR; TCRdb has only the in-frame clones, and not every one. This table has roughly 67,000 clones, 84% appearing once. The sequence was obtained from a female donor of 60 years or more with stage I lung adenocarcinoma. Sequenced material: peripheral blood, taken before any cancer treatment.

CDR3 DNA sequence: TGTGCCACCAGCAGAGAAGCAGGGTATAGCGGGGAGCTGTTTTTT. Translating it yields CATSREAGYSGELFF. The gene calls are TRBV15 and TRBJ2-2, with a tentative D call TRBD1 (5 bases). CDR1 and CDR2 (germline): LNHNV, YYDKDF (reference sequence). The CDR3 has 15 amino acids. Deletions cut 0 bases from V and 7 bases from J, with 12 bases between.